This TCR beta chain is from a study of T cell responses to AZD1222 COVID-19 vaccine. Germline assignment: CDR1 MDHEN and CDR2 SYDVKM. Trimming cost V 4 bases and J 1 base, with 11 bases left between them. The length of the CDR3 is 15 residues. This table comes from immunoSEQ multiplex PCR, and its TCRdb copy is limited to in-frame clones, with some not included. The data contain about 120,000 clones, more than 85% of them singletons. With regard to this clone: The target antigen is unknown.

Whole-study findings and limits: Reportedly, nearly half of unique spike TCRs recognized epitopes outside B.1.351/B.1.1.7 mutations. The donor group comprised mostly white British people and more females; the analysis possibly underestimated clonal diversity. Seropositivity was recorded at baseline in only a handful of AZD1222 recipients.

V is TRBV28 and J is TRBJ2-1, with D unclear. The sample in question was peripheral blood, obtained on day 0 of AZD1222 vaccination. The TCR originated in an adult in good health. Here the CDR3 DNA reads TGTGCCAGCAGTTCAAGTTCGCGGTCCTACAATGAGCAGTTCTTC. This sequence encodes CASSSSSRSYNEQFF.